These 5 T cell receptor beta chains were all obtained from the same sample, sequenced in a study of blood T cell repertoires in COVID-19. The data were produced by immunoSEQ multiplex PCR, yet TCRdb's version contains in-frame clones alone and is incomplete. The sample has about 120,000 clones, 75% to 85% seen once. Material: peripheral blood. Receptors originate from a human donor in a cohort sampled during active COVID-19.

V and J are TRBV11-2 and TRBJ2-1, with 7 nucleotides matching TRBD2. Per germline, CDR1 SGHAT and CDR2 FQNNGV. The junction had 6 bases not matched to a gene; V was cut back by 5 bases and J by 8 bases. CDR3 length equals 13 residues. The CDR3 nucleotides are TGTGCCAGCAGCAAGTCTGCGGGGGATGAGCAGTTCTTC. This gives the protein CASSKSAGDEQFF.

CDR3 sequence: CASSQVDGGGTGDSPLHF. CDR3 DNA sequence: TGTGCCAGCAGCCAAGTCGACGGGGGCGGGACAGGGGATTCACCCCTCCACTTT. The V call is TRBV3-1 (or the pseudogene TRBV3-2), the J call TRBJ1-6; 10 positions match TRBD1. Germline V gives CDR1 LGHDT, CDR2 YNNKEL (reference sequence). The trim removed 1 base at V and 8 bases at J, leaving 11 bases unmatched. This CDR3 spans 18 amino acids.

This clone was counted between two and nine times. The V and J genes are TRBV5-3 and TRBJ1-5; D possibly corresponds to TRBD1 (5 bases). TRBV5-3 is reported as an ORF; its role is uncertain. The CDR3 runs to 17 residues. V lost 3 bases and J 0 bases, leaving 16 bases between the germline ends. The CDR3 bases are TGTGCCAGAAGCTCGCCTCAGGGTGTGGGTAGCAATCAGCCCCAGCATTTT. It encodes CARSSPQGVGSNQPQHF.

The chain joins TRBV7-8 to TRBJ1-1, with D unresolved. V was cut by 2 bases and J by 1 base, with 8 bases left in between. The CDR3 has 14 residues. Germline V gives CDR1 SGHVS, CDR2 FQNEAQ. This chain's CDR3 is CASSLLGGNTEAFF. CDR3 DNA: TGTGCCAGCAGCTTATTAGGAGGGAACACTGAAGCTTTCTTT.

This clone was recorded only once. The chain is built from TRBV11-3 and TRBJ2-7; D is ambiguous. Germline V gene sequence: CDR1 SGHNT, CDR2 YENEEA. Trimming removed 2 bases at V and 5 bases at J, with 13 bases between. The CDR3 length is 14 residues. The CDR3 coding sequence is TGTGCCAGCAGCTTAAACCGGGTCAGTCACGAGCAGTACTTC. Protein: CASSLNRVSHEQYF.